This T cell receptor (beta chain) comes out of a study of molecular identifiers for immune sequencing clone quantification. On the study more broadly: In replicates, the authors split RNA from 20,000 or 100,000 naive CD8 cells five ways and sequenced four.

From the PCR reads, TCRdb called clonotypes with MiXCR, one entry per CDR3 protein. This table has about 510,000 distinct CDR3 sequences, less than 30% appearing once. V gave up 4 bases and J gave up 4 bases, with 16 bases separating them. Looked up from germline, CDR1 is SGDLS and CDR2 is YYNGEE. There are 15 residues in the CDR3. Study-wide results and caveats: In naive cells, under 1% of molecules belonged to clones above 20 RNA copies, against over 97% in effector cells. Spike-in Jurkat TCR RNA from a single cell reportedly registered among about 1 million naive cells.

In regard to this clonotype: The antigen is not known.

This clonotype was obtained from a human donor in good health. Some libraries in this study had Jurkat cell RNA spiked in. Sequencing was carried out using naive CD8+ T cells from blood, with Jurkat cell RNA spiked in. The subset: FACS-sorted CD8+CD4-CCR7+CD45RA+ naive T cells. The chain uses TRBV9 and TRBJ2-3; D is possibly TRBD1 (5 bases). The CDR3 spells CASSPRQKLADTQYF. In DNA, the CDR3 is TGTGCCAGCAGCCCCCGACAGAAGCTCGCAGATACGCAGTATTTT.